The 27 T cell receptor beta chains reported below all come from one sample, sequenced in a study of molecular identifiers for immune sequencing clone quantification (dated by TCRdb to between 2017 and 2018). To prepare the library, PCR was applied. The reads were generated on a NextSeq 500. TCRdb reanalyzed the raw reads on its own, using fastp at Q25 for trimming and MiXCR for clone calling, and kept in-frame beta chains. Each CDR3 protein appears once, grouped with its most common genes and DNA. The sample profile shows under 600,000 distinct CDR3 sequences; roughly 25% of them were found once. The ten largest clonotypes hold around 0.78% of the sample. Specimen: naive CD8+ T cells from blood, with Jurkat cell RNA spiked in. Explained via the paper, the cell subset or site label denotes: FACS-sorted CD8+CD4-CCR7+CD45RA+ naive T cells. These receptors were taken from a human donor in good health. Some libraries in this study had Jurkat cell RNA spiked in.

This clonotype was recorded many times. The chain is built from TRBV28 and TRBJ2-3; 14 nucleotides line up with TRBD2. V lost 4 bases, J lost 4 bases, and 4 bases stayed unmatched. This CDR3 is built from 16 residues. From germline, CDR1 is MDHEN and CDR2 SYDVKM. CDR3 sequence reads: CASSSRTSGRPDTQYF. The CDR3 DNA reads as TGTGCCAGCAGTTCTCGGACTAGCGGGAGGCCAGATACGCAGTATTTT.

The table lists this clonotype with many counts. The J gene is TRBJ2-7, the V gene TRBV24-1, with 9 nucleotides matching TRBD2. In germline, CDR1 is KGHDR, CDR2 SFDVKD. The CDR3 has 16 amino acids. V trimming: 4 bases; J trimming: 3 bases; junction bases outside the gene matches: 9. This CDR3 reads CATSDLKTSGIYEQYF. As DNA, the CDR3 is TGTGCCACCAGTGACCTGAAGACTAGCGGAATCTACGAGCAGTACTTC.

This clonotype came up a few times. The chain links TRBV4-1 to TRBJ2-7; the D gene is possibly TRBD2 (7 bases). Germline lookup yields CDR1 MGHRA and CDR2 YSYEKL. The CDR3 is 14 amino acids. The V and J ends lost 8 bases and 4 bases respectively, with 18 bases between them. The CDR3 bases are TGCGCCAGCTGCCCCAGGGCGGGGGCGTACGAGCAGTACTTC. Its protein product is CASCPRAGAYEQYF.

The rearrangement joins TRBV28 to TRBJ2-7; 7 nucleotides align to TRBD1. CDR3 size: 16 residues. Germline V gives CDR1 MDHEN, CDR2 SYDVKM. The trim removed 7 bases at V and 6 bases at J, leaving 18 bases unmatched. CDR3 in amino acids: CASTSQGVLLFGEQYF. The DNA of the CDR3 is TGTGCCAGCACCTCCCAGGGGGTACTGCTTTTTGGCGAGCAGTACTTC.

This clonotype appeared a few times. The chain links TRBV24-1 to TRBJ2-3, with 12 bases matching TRBD2. V dropped 5 bases and J dropped 2; count of bases not matched to a gene: 13. This CDR3 contains 19 residues. Germline V gene data show CDR1 as KGHDR and CDR2 as SFDVKD. CDR3 residues: CATSGGTSGPQSVTDTQYF. CDR3 bases: TGTGCCACCAGTGGCGGGACTAGCGGGCCACAATCGGTCACAGATACGCAGTATTTT.

This clonotype has just a few counts. The rearrangement links TRBV29-1 to TRBJ2-1; D not resolved. The CDR3 loop spans 16 amino acids. V lost 2 bases to trimming and J lost 0 bases, with 14 bases between them. In germline, CDR1 is SQVTM, CDR2 ANQGSEA. The CDR3 DNA reads TGCAGCGTTGAAAGCCCCACAGCCCTCTCCTACAATGAGCAGTTCTTC. Its protein product is CSVESPTALSYNEQFF.

This clonotype was counted only a few times. V and J are TRBV7-2 and TRBJ1-4; D remains unclear. CDR3 size: 13 residues. Per germline, CDR1 SGHTA and CDR2 FQGNSA. Between the trimmed V and J ends, which lost 4 bases and 5 bases, there was a span of 8 bases. The CDR3 bases are TGTGCCAGCAGCTGGTACCCAAATGAAAAACTGTTTTTT. Amino acid sequence: CASSWYPNEKLFF.

Ten or more counts support this clonotype. The J gene is TRBJ1-1, the V gene TRBV29-1, with unresolved D. The length of the CDR3 is 12 residues. V lost 4 bases and J 5 bases, leaving 11 bases between the germline ends. The germline CDR1 and CDR2 sequences are SQVTM and ANQGSEA. The CDR3 protein is CSVVTAGTEAFF. The CDR3 DNA is TGCAGCGTTGTTACAGCGGGGACTGAAGCTTTCTTT.

As to this clonotype: With a much larger clone just one base away, this may be a read error. The chain has TRBV4-1 and TRBJ2-7, with D possibly matching TRBD1 (6 bases). CDR1 and CDR2 from the germline V gene are MGHRA and YSYEKL. This CDR3 spans 14 amino acids. In DNA, the CDR3 is TGCGTCAGCAGCCAAGATCCAGGGGTGGACGAGCAGTACTTC. Its translation is CVSSQDPGVDEQYF.

This clonotype was counted many times. This rearrangement joins TRBV14 to TRBJ2-6; no definite D call. Germline V gives CDR1 SGHDN, CDR2 FVKESK. Trimming removed 4 bases at V and 1 base at J, with 17 bases between. This CDR3 is 18 amino acids long. Here the CDR3 reads CASSLGWADTSGANVLTF. The CDR3 bases are TGTGCCAGCAGCCTTGGCTGGGCTGATACATCTGGGGCCAACGTCCTGACTTTC. The complete variable domain, with remaining parts taken from reference TRBV14 and TRBJ2-6, reads EAGVTQFPSHSVIEKGQTVTLRCDPISGHDNLYWYRRVMGKEIKFLLHFVKESKQDESGMPNNRFLAERTGGTYSTLKVQPAELEDSGVYFCASSLGWADTSGANVLTFGAGSRLTVL.

This clonotype turned up a few times. The rearrangement joins TRBV29-1 to TRBJ2-1; no clear D gene. Per the germline V gene, CDR1 is SQVTM and CDR2 is ANQGSEA. The CDR3 runs 12 residues. V was pared by 7 bases and J by 6 bases, with 13 bases between. CDR3 residues: CSAGGLGNEQFF. The CDR3 DNA reads as TGCAGCGCGGGTGGGCTAGGCAATGAGCAGTTCTTC.

Concerning this clonotype itself: A much larger clonotype is one base distant, so this may be a read error. Without the conserved terminal phenylalanine or tryptophan, this CDR3 likely stems from a read error. The V call is TRBV6-5, the J call TRBJ1-4; D gene ambiguous. This CDR3 has 17 amino acids. Germline V gives CDR1 MNHEY, CDR2 SVGAGI. V was shortened by 4 bases and J by 4 bases, with 19 bases between the two germline ends. The CDR3 DNA follows: TGTGCCAGCAGTTTCAACATGGGGTCGGGCCTTAATGAAAAACTGTTTCTT. It is translated as CASSFNMGSGLNEKLFL.

This clonotype was detected only a few times. V is TRBV6-5 and J is TRBJ1-2; D gene uncertain. Germline V gene data show CDR1 as MNHEY and CDR2 as SVGAGI. Deletions cut 5 bases from V and 1 base from J, with 8 bases between. The CDR3 is made up of 13 amino acids. This CDR3 is CASSAGRNYGYTF. The CDR3 DNA is TGTGCCAGCAGTGCCGGTCGTAACTATGGCTACACCTTC.

This chain joins TRBV27 and TRBJ2-7, with D perhaps matching TRBD1 or TRBD2 (5 bases each). CDR3 length equals 14 residues. The V end was cut by 6 bases, the J end by 2 bases, with 14 bases between. Per germline, CDR1 MNHEY and CDR2 SMNVEV (reference sequence). The DNA for the CDR3 is TGTGCCAGCAGCCCCCACGGGGCGGCCTACGAGCAGTACTTC. As protein: CASSPHGAAYEQYF.

In DNA form, the CDR3 reads TGTGCCAGCAGTACTCCTGACGACAGGGCTTCCTACGAGCAGTACTTC. Amino acid sequence: CASSTPDDRASYEQYF. The gene calls are TRBV28 and TRBJ2-7; 7 bases are shared with TRBD1. Trimming cost V 5 bases and J 1 base; bases outside gene matches: 11. The CDR3 sequence is 16 residues long. The germline V gene encodes CDR1 MDHEN and CDR2 SYDVKM.

The chain employs TRBV20-1 and TRBJ2-3; TRBD2 aligns across 12 bases. Germline values: CDR1 DFQATT, CDR2 SNEGSKA (reference sequence). The CDR3 has 16 amino acids. With 0 bases clipped from V and 3 bases from J, the junction kept 4 bases outside the gene matches. CDR3 nucleotides: TGCAGTGCTAGAGACCCTAGCGGGAGGGGAACAGATACGCAGTATTTT. Its protein is CSARDPSGRGTDTQYF.

The chain employs TRBV4-3 and TRBJ2-1; D possibly uses TRBD1 or TRBD2 (5 bases each). This CDR3 region has 15 residues. Germline loops: CDR1 LGHNA, CDR2 YSLEER. Deletions cut 1 base from V and 5 bases from J, with 12 bases between. CDR3 nucleotide sequence: TGCGCCAGCAGCCAAGGTACCGGGGCTGACAATGAGCAGTTCTTC. Amino acid sequence: CASSQGTGADNEQFF.

The table lists this clonotype with many counts. The chain's CDR3 is CASSLSDGTYEQYF. In DNA, the CDR3 is TGTGCCAGCAGTTTATCGGACGGTACCTACGAGCAGTACTTC. The chain combines TRBV12-3 or TRBV12-4 with TRBJ2-7; the D is unclear. This CDR3 spans 14 amino acids. V was clipped by 2 bases and J by 2 bases, with 10 bases between them.

At least ten counts were recorded for this clonotype. CDR3 DNA: TGTGCCAGCAGCTTACGAGACCAAGTGGCCAAAAACATTCAGTACTTC. This gives the protein CASSLRDQVAKNIQYF. The chain links TRBV11-2 to TRBJ2-4; D call uncertain. The CDR3 spans 16 residues. In germline, CDR1 is SGHAT, CDR2 FQNNGV. V was trimmed by 2 bases and J by 1 base, leaving 12 bases between them.

This clonotype was seen a few times. This chain uses TRBV11-2 with TRBJ2-1; D gene ambiguous. V shed 1 base and J shed 12 bases, with 7 bases lying between them. The CDR3 is 11 residues long. CDR1 and CDR2 (germline): SGHAT, FQNNGV. CDR3 nucleotide sequence: TGTGCCAGCAGCTTAGTGGATTTGCAGTTCTTC. Translated: CASSLVDLQFF.

This clonotype was counted at least ten times. The chain uses TRBV28 and TRBJ1-5; maybe TRBD1 (5 bases). The CDR3 has 16 residues. Trimming removed 6 bases from V and 0 bases from J, with 15 bases in between. The germline gives CDR1 MDHEN, CDR2 SYDVKM. The CDR3 bases are TGTGCCAGCAGCTCCGATGACAGTTATAGCAATCAGCCCCAGCATTTT. It specifies CASSSDDSYSNQPQHF.

The sample holds a few counts of this clonotype. This chain uses TRBV24-1 with TRBJ2-1; D may be TRBD1 (5 bases). Germline V gives CDR1 KGHDR, CDR2 SFDVKD. Trimming cost V 4 bases and J 0 bases, with 21 bases left between them. This CDR3 is 19 amino acids long. The CDR3 spells CATSDDSIASRPSYNEQFF. CDR3 sequence (DNA): TGTGCCACCAGTGACGACAGCATAGCTTCAAGACCCTCCTACAATGAGCAGTTCTTC.

This clonotype has only a few counts. The chain has TRBV5-1 and TRBJ2-7; the D is unclear. Germline CDR1 reads SGHRS; CDR2 reads YFSETQ. This CDR3 region has 16 residues. The V and J ends lost 1 base and 0 bases respectively, with 14 bases between them. The CDR3 nucleotides are TGCGCCAGCAGCTTGCCAGTCGGCGCGAGCTCCTACGAGCAGTACTTC. Translation: CASSLPVGASSYEQYF.

The chain uses TRBV6-6 and TRBJ2-5, with D perhaps matching TRBD2 (7 bases). V lost 8 bases, J lost 3 bases, and 10 bases lay in between. Germline values: CDR1 MNHNY, CDR2 SVGAGI (reference sequence). The CDR3 extends over 12 amino acids. In DNA form, the CDR3 reads TGTGCCAGCGAAGGGGGGGAAGAGACCCAGTACTTC. Translated: CASEGGEETQYF.

This clonotype was seen only a few times. The CDR3 loop reads CASSSPKGTGGINTIYF. In nucleotides, the CDR3 is TGTGCCAGCAGCTCGCCGAAGGGGACAGGGGGCATAAACACCATATATTTT. The chain uses TRBV9 and TRBJ1-3; 12 bases match TRBD1. The junction had 11 bases not matched to a gene; V was cut back by 4 bases and J by 6 bases. The CDR3 is made up of 17 amino acids. The germline V gene has CDR1 SGDLS and CDR2 YYNGEE.

Remarks on this clonotype: One end of the junction varies from germline; a read error may be responsible. V gene TRBV13 combines with J gene TRBJ2-7; a possible D gene is TRBD2 (5 bases). The CDR3 has 13 amino acids. Germline assignment: CDR1 PRHDT and CDR2 FYEKMQ (reference sequence). CDR3 sequence: CASRLDGRGEQYF. For the CDR3, the DNA is TGTGCCAGCAGATTAGATGGTCGGGGCGAGCAGTACTTC.

This chain links TRBV6-5 with TRBJ2-7, with unresolved D. Trimming removed 2 bases from V and 3 bases from J, with 8 bases in between. The CDR3 runs to 13 residues. The V gene's germline CDR1 is MNHEY and CDR2 SVGAGI. The DNA of the CDR3 is TGTGCCAGCAGTTACGGCCCGAACTACGAGCAGTACTTC. Amino acid sequence: CASSYGPNYEQYF.